This T cell receptor (beta chain) came from a study of control samples from healthy donors and cancer patients. V shed 4 bases and J 2 bases; nucleotides not matched to a gene: 5. Germline V gene data show CDR1 as LGHDT and CDR2 as YNNKEL (reference sequence). The CDR3 runs to 14 residues. Generated by immunoSEQ multiplex PCR, the TCRdb table keeps only in-frame clones and is missing some. The sample shows around 250,000 clones, roughly 80% of them seen only once. This clone was observed a single time. The sample comprised PBMCs. The TCR was taken from a woman aged 55-69 years with lung cancer. The chain links TRBV3-1 (or the pseudogene TRBV3-2) to TRBJ2-7, with 7 nucleotides matching TRBD2. The CDR3 loop reads CASSLLGLTYEQYF. CDR3 DNA: TGTGCCAGCAGCCTGCTGGGACTAACCTACGAGCAGTACTTC.